This is a list of T cell receptor beta chains from one sample in a study of cytomegalovirus exposure and HLA in healthy donors. Measured with immunoSEQ multiplex PCR; TCRdb has only the in-frame clones, and not every one. The sample yields roughly 190,000 clones, approximately 80% seen once. The sequencing input was PBMCs. The receptors here all came from a female donor in good health and CMV-seronegative. The CDR3 runs from the conserved cysteine through the conserved F or W.

J gene: TRBJ2-7
V gene: TRBV9
CDR3 protein: CASSPRTSGSYEQYF

J gene: TRBJ1-2
V gene: TRBV6-6
CDR3 protein: CASSYDSYGYTF

J gene: TRBJ1-1
V gene: TRBV6-5
CDR3 protein: CASSSGNTEAFF

J gene: TRBJ2-7
V gene: TRBV18
CDR3 protein: CASSPSLGLAGGGSYEQYF

J gene: TRBJ1-3
V gene: TRBV30
CDR3 protein: CAWSVFRPGQGASSGNTIYF

J gene: TRBJ1-2
V gene: TRBV2
CDR3 protein: CASSDAGKTNYGYTF

J gene: TRBJ2-3
V gene: TRBV9
CDR3 protein: CASSVGTNTDTQYF

J gene: TRBJ2-1
V gene: TRBV6-5
CDR3 protein: CASSSGTGAYNEQFF

J gene: .
V gene: TRBV7-6
CDR3 protein: CASSLAPYDDRGLSYEQYF

J gene: TRBJ2-3
V gene: TRBV29-1
CDR3 protein: CSVVPSGNTDTQYF

J gene: TRBJ1-1
V gene: TRBV5-1
CDR3 protein: CASSLASARERTEAFF

J gene: TRBJ2-5
V gene: TRBV7-6
CDR3 protein: CASSQGGTQYF

J gene: TRBJ2-7
V gene: TRBV27
CDR3 protein: CASSQRTGPYEQYF

J gene: TRBJ2-7
V gene: TRBV5-1
CDR3 protein: CASSRNGQAYEQYF

J gene: TRBJ2-2
V gene: TRBV5-6
CDR3 protein: CASRRRTGITGELFF

J gene: TRBJ1-3
V gene: TRBV7-5
CDR3 protein: CARSSRTAGPGNTIYF

J gene: TRBJ1-1
V gene: TRBV30
CDR3 protein: CAWKAPMGGPEAFF

J gene: TRBJ2-5
V gene: TRBV9
CDR3 protein: CASSVGGLSEETQYF

J gene: TRBJ2-7
V gene: TRBV29-1
CDR3 protein: CSVDLAGGNEQYF

J gene: TRBJ2-7
V gene: TRBV5-1
CDR3 protein: CASSRTGLPYEQYF

J gene: TRBJ2-3
V gene: TRBV5-1
CDR3 protein: CASSPLGPSGGAADTQYF

J gene: TRBJ2-7
V gene: TRBV18
CDR3 protein: CASSPGTGGFYEQYF

J gene: TRBJ1-1
V gene: TRBV6-5
CDR3 protein: CASSIQGAFTEAFF

J gene: TRBJ1-4
V gene: TRBV4-3
CDR3 protein: CASSRRGEDEKLFF

J gene: TRBJ2-4
V gene: TRBV27
CDR3 protein: CASSPDRAIQYF

J gene: TRBJ1-5
V gene: TRBV7-9
CDR3 protein: CASSPIGYQPQHF

J gene: TRBJ1-1
V gene: TRBV7-8
CDR3 protein: CASSLGRRRGAEAFF

J gene: TRBJ1-2
V gene: TRBV7-6
CDR3 protein: CASSPGQSYGYTF

J gene: TRBJ2-7
V gene: TRBV7-8
CDR3 protein: CASSPGQLPPEQYF

J gene: TRBJ2-5
V gene: TRBV2
CDR3 protein: CASRGRTHAQETQYF

J gene: TRBJ2-5
V gene: TRBV5-1
CDR3 protein: CASSPRTSVQETQYF

J gene: TRBJ2-3
V gene: TRBV5-1
CDR3 protein: CASSLALGLAGGPRDTQYF

J gene: TRBJ2-6
V gene: TRBV7-9
CDR3 protein: CASSYFQGSGANVLTF

J gene: TRBJ2-3
V gene: TRBV7-2
CDR3 protein: CASSWREGADTQYF

J gene: TRBJ1-5
V gene: TRBV30
CDR3 protein: CAWSTGRDQPQHF

J gene: TRBJ2-1
V gene: TRBV7-6
CDR3 protein: CASSWTPRIYNEQFF

J gene: TRBJ1-2
V gene: TRBV6-5
CDR3 protein: CASRGTGSYGYTF

J gene: TRBJ1-1
V gene: TRBV19
CDR3 protein: CASMGDRANTEAFF

J gene: TRBJ1-1
V gene: TRBV7-9
CDR3 protein: CASSPGQRSTEAFF

J gene: TRBJ2-4
V gene: TRBV9
CDR3 protein: CASTPRTGKGAKNIQYF